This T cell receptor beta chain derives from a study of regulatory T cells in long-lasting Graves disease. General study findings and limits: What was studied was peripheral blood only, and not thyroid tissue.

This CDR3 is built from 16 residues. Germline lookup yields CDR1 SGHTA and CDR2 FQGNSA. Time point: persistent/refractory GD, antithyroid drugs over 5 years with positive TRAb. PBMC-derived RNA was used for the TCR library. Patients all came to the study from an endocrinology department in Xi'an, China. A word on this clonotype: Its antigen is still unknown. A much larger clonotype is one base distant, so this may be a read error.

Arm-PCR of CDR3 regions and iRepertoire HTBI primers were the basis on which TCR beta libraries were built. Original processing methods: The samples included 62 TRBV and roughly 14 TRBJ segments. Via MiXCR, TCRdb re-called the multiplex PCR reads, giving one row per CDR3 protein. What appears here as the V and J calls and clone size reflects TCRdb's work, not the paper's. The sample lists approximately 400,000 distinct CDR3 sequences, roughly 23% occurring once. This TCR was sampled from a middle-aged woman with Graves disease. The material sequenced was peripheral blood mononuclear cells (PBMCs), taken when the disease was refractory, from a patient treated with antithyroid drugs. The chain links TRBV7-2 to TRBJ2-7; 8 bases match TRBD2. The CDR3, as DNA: TGTGCCAGCAGCTTAGGAATAGCGGGAAGAAACTACGAGCGGTACTTC. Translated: CASSLGIAGRNYERYF.